The source of this T cell receptor beta chain is a study of cytomegalovirus exposure and HLA in healthy donors. Using immunoSEQ multiplex PCR, the repertoire was profiled, and TCRdb retains in-frame clones only, with some absent. This table has around 63,000 clones, about 96% appearing once. This CDR3 has 12 residues. Germline trimming cut 6 bases from V and 7 bases from J; bases unmatched to any gene: 5. Germline lookup yields CDR1 MDHEN and CDR2 SYDVKM. This receptor was obtained from a woman aged 18-30 years in good health and CMV-seronegative. The source material was PBMCs. The chain has TRBV28 and TRBJ1-1; 7 nucleotides match TRBD1. The CDR3 nucleotides are TGTGCCAGCAGACCTGGGACAGATGAAGCTTTCTTT. It translates to CASRPGTDEAFF.